The rows below give T cell receptor beta chains drawn from one sample of a study of neurological immune-mediated disorders. MiXCR, run by TCRdb on the 5' RACE reads, gives a single entry per CDR3 protein. The sample lists tens of thousands of distinct CDR3 sequences; under 4.5% were seen once. Sequencing input: PBMCs. These receptors all come from a woman in her 50s with multiple sclerosis. The CDR3 runs from the conserved cysteine through the conserved F or W. D genes are given only for firm matches. Clone size is given as once, few, many or a size class.

clone_size | j_call | v_call | d_call | cdr3_nt | cdr3_aa
many | TRBJ1-6 | TRBV6-5 | - | TGTGCCAGCAGTTACTCGGGCTCGCGGGGGGGCAATTCACCCCTCCACTTT | CASSYSGSRGGNSPLHF
many | TRBJ1-5 | TRBV2 | - | TGTGCCAGCAGTCGCTCGACCAATCAGCCCCAGCATTTT | CASSRSTNQPQHF
many | TRBJ1-3 | TRBV20-1 | TRBD1 | TGCAGTGCTTCACAGGGGGCAATGCCTGGAAACACCATATATTTT | CSASQGAMPGNTIYF
many | TRBJ1-1 | TRBV5-1 | - | TGCGCCAGCAGCTTGGTCTCCGTAAAGGGGGTGAACACTGAAGCTTTCTTT | CASSLVSVKGVNTEAFF
many | TRBJ2-1 | TRBV12-3/TRBV12-4 | - | TGTGCCAGCACCAAGGGCGGGGAAAATTACAATGAGCAGTTCTTC | CASTKGGENYNEQFF
many | TRBJ2-1 | TRBV7-2 | - | TGTGCCAGCAGCTGGGGGAATGAGCAGTTCTTC | CASSWGNEQFF
many | TRBJ2-1 | TRBV20-1 | TRBD2 | TGCAGTGCTAGAGATCATGTTCGGGGGGTCTACAATGAGCAGTTCTTC | CSARDHVRGVYNEQFF
many | TRBJ2-5 | TRBV7-8 | - | TGTGCCAGCAGCTCAAGGACAGCGCTCCAAGAGACCCAGTACTTC | CASSSRTALQETQYF
many | TRBJ1-1 | TRBV7-3 | - | TGTGCCAGCAAACGCTTCGGGCACACTGAAGCTTTCTTT | CASKRFGHTEAFF
many | TRBJ2-3 | TRBV20-1 | - | TGCAGTGCTATCGGGGACACAGATACGCAGTATTTT | CSAIGDTDTQYF